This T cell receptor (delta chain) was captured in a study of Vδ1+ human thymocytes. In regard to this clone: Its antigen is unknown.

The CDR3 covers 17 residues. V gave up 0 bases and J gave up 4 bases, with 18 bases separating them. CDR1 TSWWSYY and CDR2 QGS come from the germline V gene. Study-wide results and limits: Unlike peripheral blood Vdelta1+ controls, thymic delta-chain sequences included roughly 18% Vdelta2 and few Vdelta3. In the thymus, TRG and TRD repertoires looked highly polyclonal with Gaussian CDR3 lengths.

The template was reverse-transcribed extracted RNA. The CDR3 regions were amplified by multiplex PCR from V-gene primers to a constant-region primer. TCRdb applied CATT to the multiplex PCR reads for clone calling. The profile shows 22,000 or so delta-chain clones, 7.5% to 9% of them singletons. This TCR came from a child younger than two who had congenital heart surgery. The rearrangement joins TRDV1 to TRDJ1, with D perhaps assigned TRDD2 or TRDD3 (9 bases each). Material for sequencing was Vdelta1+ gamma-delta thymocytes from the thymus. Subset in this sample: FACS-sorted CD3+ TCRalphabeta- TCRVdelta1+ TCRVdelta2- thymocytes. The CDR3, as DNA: TGTGCTCTTGGGGAACTCCTTCCTACTGGGGGACTCGATAAACTCATCTTT. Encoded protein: CALGELLPTGGLDKLIF.